A selection of T cell receptor beta chains follows, all from one sample in a study of blood T cell repertoires in COVID-19. Profiling relied on immunoSEQ multiplex PCR, and the TCRdb table lists in-frame clones only, not all of them. The sample shows about 330,000 clones, approximately 88% of them seen only once. Sequencing used PBMCs or T cells enriched from blood (not recorded which). The source is a man aged 25-40 years who had recovered from COVID-19. The CDR3 runs from the conserved cysteine through the conserved F or W. The order of the fields is D gene, clone size, J gene, V gene, CDR3 protein, CDR3 DNA. The D gene is left open where the match is weak. Part of the rows lack a size; the others show once, few, many or a class for expanded clones.

TRBD1,.,TRBJ2-7,TRBV5-4,CASSGQGYEQYF,TGTGCCAGCAGCGGACAGGGGTACGAGCAGTACTTC
TRBD1,.,TRBJ1-2,TRBV7-9,CASSLAGQIHGYTF,TGTGCCAGCAGCTTAGCGGGACAGATTCATGGCTACACCTTC
.,.,TRBJ1-4,TRBV5-1,CASSFLFDTTNEKLFF,TGCGCCAGCAGCTTCCTTTTTGACACAACTAATGAAAAACTGTTTTTT
.,.,TRBJ1-4,TRBV7-3,CASSLLPRRGDYSATNEKLFF,TGTGCCAGCAGCTTATTGCCACGGAGGGGGGACTACTCTGCAACTAATGAAAAACTGTTTTTT
TRBD1,.,TRBJ1-1,TRBV2,CASSGSRKGARTEAFF,TGTGCCAGCAGTGGATCTCGAAAGGGGGCGCGGACTGAAGCTTTCTTT
TRBD1,few,TRBJ2-2,TRBV11-3,CASSSPRQGVDTGELFF,TGTGCCAGCAGCTCACCACGACAGGGTGTCGACACCGGGGAGCTGTTTTTT
.,.,TRBJ2-3,TRBV2,CASIELYTSTDTQYF,TGTGCCAGCATCGAACTTTATACTAGCACAGATACGCAGTATTTT
TRBD1,.,TRBJ2-7,TRBV7-9,CASSLVDREYEQYF,TGTGCCAGCAGCTTAGTCGACAGGGAATACGAGCAGTACTTC
TRBD1,.,TRBJ2-3,TRBV5-5,CASRTGGSDTQYF,TGTGCCAGCAGGACAGGGGGTTCAGATACGCAGTATTTT
.,.,TRBJ1-4,TRBV24-1,CATSPGGLSNEKLFF,TGTGCCACCAGTCCCGGCGGGCTATCGAATGAAAAACTGTTTTTT
.,.,TRBJ2-7,TRBV27,CASSLSVGVRYYEQYF,TGTGCCAGCAGTTTATCTGTGGGAGTCAGATACTACGAGCAGTACTTC
.,few,TRBJ1-1,TRBV4-1,CASSPRDTGSTEAFF,TGCGCCAGCAGCCCTCGGGATACAGGGTCCACTGAAGCTTTCTTT
.,.,TRBJ1-2,TRBV30,CAWLPGQPTNYGYTF,TGTGCCTGGTTGCCCGGACAGCCAACTAACTATGGCTACACCTTC
TRBD1,.,TRBJ2-5,TRBV15,CATSSRDRGETQYF,TGTGCCACCAGCAGCCGGGACAGGGGTGAGACCCAGTACTTC
.,many,TRBJ1-5,TRBV2,CASSLGAAQPQHF,TGTGCCAGCAGCCTGGGGGCCGCCCAGCCCCAGCATTTT
.,.,TRBJ2-7,TRBV18,CASSPAGSEQYF,TGTGCCAGCTCACCGGCGGGGTCCGAGCAGTACTTC
.,.,TRBJ1-1,TRBV4-2,CASSLVENTEAFF,TGTGCCAGCAGCTTAGTAGAGAACACTGAAGCTTTCTTT
.,.,TRBJ1-2,TRBV30,CAWSVPGYGYTF,TGTGCCTGGAGTGTACCAGGCTATGGCTACACCTTC
TRBD1,.,TRBJ1-4,TRBV5-1,CASSPGGYEKLFF,TGCGCCAGCAGCCCAGGGGGCTATGAAAAACTGTTTTTT
.,.,TRBJ1-5,TRBV4-1,CASSQPGTVNQVPQHF,TGCGCCAGCAGCCAACCAGGAACCGTCAATCAGGTTCCCCAGCATTTT
.,.,TRBJ2-7,TRBV28,CASLRRATTYYEQYF,TGTGCCAGCCTACGGAGGGCCACGACATACTACGAGCAGTACTTC
TRBD2,.,TRBJ2-3,TRBV5-4,CASSPRTGLAIIAQYF,TGTGCCAGCAGCCCGCGTACGGGACTAGCGATAATTGCGCAGTATTTT
TRBD1,.,TRBJ1-6,TRBV2,CASKSSEGQVWKNSPLHF,TGTGCCAGCAAGTCGTCGGAGGGACAGGTGTGGAAAAATTCACCCCTCCACTTT
.,.,TRBJ1-3,TRBV5-1,CASSLDQGSSSGNTIYF,TGCGCCAGCAGCTTGGACCAGGGGTCTAGCTCTGGAAACACCATATATTTT
TRBD1,.,TRBJ1-2,TRBV6-5,CASTDRGHYGYTF,TGTGCCAGCACCGACAGGGGACACTATGGCTACACCTTC
.,once,TRBJ1-1,TRBV19,CASSIIFGQGRTEAFF,TGTGCCAGTAGTATAATATTTGGGCAGGGGCGCACTGAAGCTTTCTTT
TRBD1,.,TRBJ2-1,TRBV7-9,CASRLTGTEDHEQFF,TGTGCCAGCAGGCTCACCGGGACAGAGGACCATGAGCAGTTCTTC
TRBD1,.,TRBJ2-1,TRBV28,CASGPGQTNEQFF,TGTGCCAGCGGGCCGGGACAGACTAATGAGCAGTTCTTC
TRBD1,.,TRBJ2-1,TRBV18,CASSPRTGAYNEQFF,TGTGCCAGCTCACCACGGACAGGGGCTTACAATGAGCAGTTCTTC
.,.,TRBJ2-5,TRBV28,CASSLLEETYQETQYF,TGTGCCAGCAGTTTATTGGAGGAGACGTACCAAGAGACCCAGTACTTC
TRBD1,.,TRBJ1-1,TRBV5-1,CASSLGTGYTEAFF,TGCGCCAGCAGCTTGGGGACAGGGTACACTGAAGCTTTCTTT
.,.,TRBJ1-6,TRBV27,CASSLSAQDNSPLHF,TGTGCCAGCAGTTTATCTGCCCAGGATAATTCACCCCTCCACTTT
.,.,TRBJ2-5,TRBV18,CASSPPGHLQETQYF,TGTGCCAGCTCACCACCGGGACACTTACAAGAGACCCAGTACTTC
.,.,TRBJ1-2,TRBV5-4,CASSLGEAGIYGYTF,TGTGCCAGCAGCTTGGGTGAGGCCGGCATCTATGGCTACACCTTC
TRBD1,.,TRBJ2-7,TRBV7-6,CASSLWGQEQYF,TGTGCCAGCAGCTTATGGGGACAGGAGCAGTACTTC
.,.,TRBJ2-1,TRBV7-9,CASSLARWAAYNEQFF,TGTGCCAGCAGCTTAGCCCGGTGGGCAGCTTACAATGAGCAGTTCTTC
TRBD1,.,TRBJ2-1,TRBV28,CASRTDREDPYNEQFF,TGTGCCAGCAGAACGGACAGGGAGGACCCCTACAATGAGCAGTTCTTC
TRBD1,.,TRBJ2-7,TRBV5-5,CASSYGTGVGEQYF,TGTGCCAGCAGCTATGGGACAGGGGTTGGGGAGCAGTACTTC
TRBD2,.,TRBJ2-3,TRBV7-6,CASTQPARGGHPDTQYF,TGTGCCAGCACCCAACCGGCACGCGGGGGGCATCCAGATACGCAGTATTTT